This T cell receptor beta chain was captured by sequencing in a study of blood T cell repertoires in COVID-19. Whole-study context: Sites in the United States, Italy and Spain provided acute and convalescent COVID-19 samples.

Per the original methods: Reference gene primer amplification in the assay estimated nucleated cell counts. TCRdb keeps only in-frame clones here, not all; method: immunoSEQ multiplex PCR. V and J calls plus clone size are reproduced from that table; the DNA served to infer D and trimming. Altogether roughly 180,000 clones are present, about 95% being singletons, with the ten largest covering approximately 0.69%. CDR3 length equals 15 residues. Germline V gives CDR1 KGHSH, CDR2 LQKENI. Between the trimmed V and J ends, which lost 3 bases and 9 bases, there was a span of 15 bases. The V gene is TRBV18, the J gene TRBJ1-6; perhaps TRBD1 as D (5 bases). The clonotype was recovered from a young man with COVID-19, enrolled during active disease. Sequenced sample: peripheral blood. For the CDR3, the DNA is TGTGCCAGCTCACCGTCGACAGAATCAGCTTCACCCCTCCACTTT. This sequence encodes CASSPSTESASPLHF.